The subject of this entry is one T cell receptor (beta chain). As originally analysed: Scientists estimated how many nucleated cells there were by amplifying reference gene primers. Produced via immunoSEQ multiplex PCR; TCRdb's table is partial and in-frame only. V and J calls and clone size follow that table, whereas D and trimming were derived from the DNA. Found here are roughly 200,000 clones, roughly 89% of them singletons; the top ten hold about 6.7%. This record comes from a study of blood T cell repertoires in COVID-19. Study-level background: The origin of the acute and convalescent COVID-19 samples was the United States, Italy and Spain. Sample material is recorded as cDNA or gDNA derived from T cells, B-cell-depleted T cells, or PBMCs.

The germline gives CDR1 KGHSH, CDR2 LQKENI. Trimming removed 0 bases from V and 2 bases from J, with 11 bases in between. CDR3 length: 15 amino acids. The J gene is TRBJ2-7, the V gene TRBV18, with D perhaps matching TRBD1 (6 bases). The sequence was collected from a man in his forties with acute or convalescent COVID-19. Sequencing was performed on peripheral blood. The CDR3 is CASSPPSGDPYEQYF. In nucleotides, the CDR3 is TGTGCCAGCTCACCACCCTCAGGGGACCCCTACGAGCAGTACTTC. Full variable domain (missing parts from reference TRBV18 and TRBJ2-7): NAGVMQNPRHLVRRRGQEARLRCSPMKGHSHVYWYRQLPEEGLKFMVYLQKENIIDESGMPKERFSAEFPKEGPSILRIQQVVRGDSAAYFCASSPPSGDPYEQYFGPGTRLTVT.